The 3 T cell receptor beta chains listed next were all sequenced from one sample in a study of blood T cell repertoires in COVID-19. Method: immunoSEQ multiplex PCR; TCRdb's copy keeps in-frame clones and lacks some. The sample has about 30,000 clones, roughly 88% seen once; the top ten hold approximately 24%. What was sequenced was peripheral blood. All receptors come from a human donor in a cohort sampled during active COVID-19.

The rearrangement joins TRBV5-5 to TRBJ2-3; D perhaps matches TRBD2 (6 bases). The germline V gene has CDR1 SGHKS and CDR2 YYEKEE (reference sequence). CDR3 length: 14 residues. V dropped 3 bases and J dropped 2 bases, with 10 bases sitting between them. CDR3 residues: CASSSLANTDTQYF. The DNA of the CDR3 is TGTGCCAGCAGCTCACTAGCCAACACAGATACGCAGTATTTT.

V is TRBV19 and J is TRBJ2-3; the D is unclear. From germline, CDR1 is LNHDA and CDR2 SQIVND (reference sequence). CDR3 length: 13 amino acids. Trimming pared 3 bases from V and 2 bases from J, leaving 6 bases between. The DNA of the CDR3 is TGTGCCAGTAGTATTGGCCACACAGATACGCAGTATTTT. It yields the protein CASSIGHTDTQYF.

This sequence joins TRBV7-2 and TRBJ2-2, with D tentatively TRBD2 (6 bases). The length of the CDR3 is 16 residues. V was pared by 3 bases and J by 8 bases, with 19 bases between. Germline-derived CDR1 and CDR2 are SGHTA and FQGNSA. In DNA form, the CDR3 reads TGTGCCAGCAGCTTTACCGGGCAGCGGGTAGAAGGGGAGCTGTTTTTT. It translates to CASSFTGQRVEGELFF.